The 22 T cell receptor beta chains below all came from one sample that was sequenced in a study of a mutant IDH1 vaccine in newly diagnosed glioma. Their recognized antigens are unknown. The repertoire was sequenced with immunoSEQ multiplex PCR; TCRdb's copy has only in-frame clones and lacks some. The data hold tens of thousands of clones, with 84% observed a single time. Regarding time point: week 11, during vaccination. A single vaccine dose contained 300 ug of mutant IDH1 20-mer peptide, and topical imiquimod was used with it. Source: PBMCs, taken from a glioma patient whose treatment included an IDH1 peptide vaccine. All receptors come from a man between 35 and 55 years old with glioma.

V is TRBV6-5 and J is TRBJ1-2, with D possibly being TRBD1 (6 bases). Germline values: CDR1 MNHEY, CDR2 SVGAGI. Trimming removed 4 bases from V and 7 bases from J, with 22 bases in between. This CDR3 has 16 residues. CDR3 bases: TGTGCCAGCAGTTCCGCTGGGGGGCAGGGAGATAGTGGCTACACCTTC. Translation: CASSSAGGQGDSGYTF.

This chain joins TRBV6-6 and TRBJ2-7, with D tentatively TRBD2 (7 bases). V was trimmed by 10 bases and J by 0 bases, leaving 16 bases between them. Germline V gene sequence: CDR1 MNHNY, CDR2 SVGAGI (reference sequence). The CDR3 has 14 amino acids. The CDR3 DNA reads TGTGCCACCCAGGGGCGGGAGCACTCCTACGAGCAGTACTTC. Amino acids: CATQGREHSYEQYF.

The genes are TRBV7-9 and TRBJ2-7, with unresolved D. Germline CDR1 and CDR2: SEHNR and FQNEAQ (reference sequence). The CDR3 totals 13 residues. V lost 5 bases to trimming and J lost 4 bases, with 12 bases between them. CDR3 sequence: CASSNKGRYEQYF. Written as DNA, the CDR3 is TGTGCCAGCAGCAATAAGGGTCGGTACGAGCAGTACTTC.

The V and J genes are TRBV19 and TRBJ1-1; D not resolved. Germline-derived CDR1 and CDR2 are LNHDA and SQIVND (reference sequence). This CDR3 region has 13 residues. V was trimmed by 10 bases and J by 0 bases, leaving 12 bases between them. The CDR3 sequence is CATLGNMNTEAFF. In DNA form, the CDR3 reads TGTGCCACCTTGGGGAACATGAACACTGAAGCTTTCTTT.

The chain's CDR3 is CASSPDLVREQYF. In DNA form, the CDR3 reads TGTGCCAGCTCACCGGACCTGGTCCGAGAGCAGTACTTC. V is TRBV18 and J is TRBJ2-7; D not resolved. V was cut by 3 bases and J by 7 bases, with 13 bases left in between. This CDR3 has 13 residues. Germline loops: CDR1 KGHSH, CDR2 LQKENI.

This chain joins TRBV18 and TRBJ1-1, with 9 bases that match TRBD1. From germline, CDR1 is KGHSH and CDR2 LQKENI. Trimming removed 2 bases from V and 2 bases from J; junction bases left unmatched: 6. This CDR3 comprises 16 residues. In DNA form, the CDR3 reads TGTGCCAGCTCACCAGTACAGGGGGCGAGTAACACTGAAGCTTTCTTT. Its translation: CASSPVQGASNTEAFF.

This clone showed up just a few times. The chain recombines TRBV9 with TRBJ1-1; D is unresolved. V shed 3 bases and J shed 5 bases, with 14 bases lying between them. This CDR3 region has 14 residues. Germline loops: CDR1 SGDLS, CDR2 YYNGEE. The CDR3 nucleotides are TGTGCCAGCAGCGGTGGGTCGATTGGAACTGAAGCTTTCTTT. Protein: CASSGGSIGTEAFF.

The rearrangement uses TRBV29-1 and TRBJ2-5, with D perhaps given as TRBD1 or TRBD2 (5 bases each). The CDR3 covers 14 residues. Germline CDR1 is SQVTM and CDR2 is ANQGSEA. Trimming removed 2 bases from V and 5 bases from J, with 15 bases in between. CDR3 coding DNA: TGCAGCGTTGAACGGGGCTTGGCGAGGGAGACCCAGTACTTC. This gives the protein CSVERGLARETQYF.

The rearrangement uses TRBV25-1 and TRBJ1-2, with TRBD1 as a possible D gene (5 bases). CDR1 and CDR2 (germline): MGHDK, SYGVNS. Trimming removed 7 bases at V and 6 bases at J, with 15 bases between. The CDR3 consists of 13 residues. CDR3 nucleotides: TGTGCCAGCATGCGGGGGGGTAAGGATGGCTACACCTTC. This translates into CASMRGGKDGYTF.

The V and J genes are TRBV6-1 and TRBJ2-2, with TRBD1 as a possible D gene (6 bases). Germline V lookup: CDR1 MNHNS, CDR2 SASEGT. The CDR3 runs to 13 residues. The V and J ends lost 6 bases and 6 bases respectively, with 11 bases between them. The CDR3 DNA reads TGTGCCAGCAGAACAGGGCCTGCCGGGGAGCTGTTTTTT. Translated: CASRTGPAGELFF.

This clone has just one count. The chain's CDR3 is CAGGASGVADTQYF. CDR3 nucleotides: TGTGCCGGGGGGGCCAGCGGGGTGGCAGATACGCAGTATTTT. This rearrangement joins TRBV2 to TRBJ2-3; possibly TRBD2 for D (7 bases). CDR1 is SNHLY and CDR2 is FYNNEI in the germline V gene. V was trimmed by 11 bases and J by 4 bases, leaving 19 bases between them. CDR3 length equals 14 residues. Based on the CDR3 plus reference TRBV2 and TRBJ2-3, the full variable domain is EPEVTQTPSHQVTQMGQEVILRCVPISNHLYFYWYRQILGQKVEFLVSFYNNEISEKSEIFDDQFSVERPDGSNFTLKIRSTKLEDSAMYFCAGGASGVADTQYFGPGTRLTVL.

The chain combines TRBV18 with TRBJ2-3, with D perhaps matching TRBD1 (6 bases). This CDR3 has 14 amino acids. Trimming shortened V by 8 bases and J by 2 bases, and 14 bases separated the two germline ends. Germline V gene data show CDR1 as KGHSH and CDR2 as LQKENI. CDR3 in DNA: TGTGCCAGCACCAACGTGGGGGCCACAGATACGCAGTATTTT. It yields the protein CASTNVGATDTQYF.

A single count supports this clone. The V and J genes are TRBV5-1 and TRBJ2-7; 8 bases match TRBD2. The CDR3 is 15 residues long. Trimming removed 0 bases from V and 4 bases from J; junction bases left unmatched: 6. Germline V lookup: CDR1 SGHRS, CDR2 YFSETQ. The CDR3 reads CASSLVVSGTYEQYF. CDR3 sequence (DNA): TGCGCCAGCAGCTTGGTGGTTAGCGGGACGTACGAGCAGTACTTC.

The chain couples TRBV10-2 to TRBJ1-4, with TRBD1 matching over 9 bases. The CDR3 is made up of 14 amino acids. Germline lookup yields CDR1 WSHSY and CDR2 SAAADI. Trimming at V came to 2 bases and at J to 10 bases, leaving 5 bases not matched to a gene. The DNA for the CDR3 is TGCGCCAGCAGTGAGGGGACAGGGTACGGAAAACTGTTTTTT. Translating it yields CASSEGTGYGKLFF.

The V and J genes are TRBV6-6 and TRBJ2-4; D is perhaps TRBD2 (6 bases). The CDR3 consists of 15 residues. The V end lost 0 bases, the J end lost 5 bases, and 11 bases lay between the germline ends. Germline V gives CDR1 MNHNY, CDR2 SVGAGI (reference sequence). DNA for the CDR3: TGTGCCAGCAGTTACTCCCGGGAGCGGGAAAACATTCAGTACTTC. It is translated as CASSYSRERENIQYF.

The chain combines TRBV15 with TRBJ2-1; D not certain. CDR3 length equals 12 residues. CDR1 and CDR2 from the germline V gene are LNHNV and YYDKDF (reference sequence). Trimming left V 2 bases short and J 7 bases short, with 6 bases between. The CDR3 is CATSRMGNEQFF. DNA of the CDR3: TGTGCCACCAGCAGAATGGGGAATGAGCAGTTCTTC.

This chain joins TRBV6-5 and TRBJ2-6; TRBD1 is a possible D gene (5 bases). The CDR3 loop spans 14 amino acids. CDR1 and CDR2 from the germline V gene are MNHEY and SVGAGI. Trimming removed 6 bases at V and 1 base at J, with 7 bases between. CDR3 sequence reads: CASSAGSGANVLTF. The CDR3 region has the DNA TGTGCCAGCAGCGCAGGGTCTGGGGCCAACGTCCTGACTTTC.

The V call is TRBV6-5, the J call TRBJ2-3; tentative D call: TRBD2 (5 bases). Germline V gives CDR1 MNHEY, CDR2 SVGAGI. The CDR3 consists of 13 residues. V was cut by 4 bases and J by 7 bases, with 12 bases left in between. This CDR3 reads CASSSHPGNTQYF. DNA for the CDR3: TGTGCCAGCAGTTCTCACCCGGGGAATACGCAGTATTTT.

This clone was detected a few times. The chain combines TRBV15 with TRBJ2-4, with 11 bases fitting TRBD2. The V gene's germline CDR1 is LNHNV and CDR2 YYDKDF (reference sequence). The trim removed 5 bases at V and 2 bases at J, leaving 5 bases unmatched. The CDR3 is 16 amino acids. The CDR3 nucleotides read TGTGCCACCAGCCCGGGACTAGCGGTATCCAAAAACATTCAGTACTTC. Protein sequence: CATSPGLAVSKNIQYF.

The table lists this clone with a few counts. CDR3 sequence: CASSLGYDTQYF. The DNA for the CDR3 is TGTGCCAGCAGCTTAGGGTACGATACGCAGTATTTT. The V call is TRBV11-2, the J call TRBJ2-3; no reliable D call. With 1 base removed from V and 6 bases from J, the gap between germline ends came to 5 bases. CDR3 size: 12 residues. Germline CDR1 is SGHAT and CDR2 is FQNNGV.

The genes are TRBV5-4 and TRBJ2-7, with D uncertain. The CDR3 is 13 amino acids. The V gene's germline CDR1 is SGHNT and CDR2 YYREEE (reference sequence). Trimming removed 6 bases at V and 0 bases at J, with 10 bases between. CDR3 in amino acids: CASTPRDSYEQYF. As DNA, the CDR3 is TGTGCCAGCACCCCAAGGGACTCCTACGAGCAGTACTTC.

The rearrangement joins TRBV4-1 to TRBJ2-5, with TRBD1 identical over 10 bases. Germline assignment: CDR1 MGHRA and CDR2 YSYEKL. The CDR3 is 17 amino acids. V shed 4 bases and J 5 bases; nucleotides not matched to a gene: 13. The CDR3 region is CASSPPGRDRGGETQYF. The CDR3, as DNA: TGCGCCAGCAGCCCGCCCGGGAGGGACAGGGGTGGGGAGACCCAGTACTTC.